The clone carrying this T cell receptor (beta chain) was recorded many times. The antigen is undetermined. The record originates from a study of T cell repertoires in cytomegalovirus infection. TCRdb recomputed calls from the reads with MiXCR, one row per CDR3 protein. The sample contains just under 550,000 distinct CDR3 sequences, more than 25% of which appear only once. The CDR3 sequence is 14 residues long. Germline values: CDR1 SGHTA, CDR2 FQGNSA. Trimming stripped 1 base from V and 3 bases from J, with 7 bases between. Study-level findings and limits: HLA-C-restricted, CMV-specific TCR beta clonotypes were dominant ex vivo.

J is TRBJ1-5 and V is TRBV7-2; D not resolved. The clonotype comes from a human donor in good health (CMV status not recorded). Some clones in this sample may be carry-over from other donors' samples. The sample was PBMCs. CDR3: CASSLVAVNQPQHF. The CDR3 nucleotides are TGTGCCAGCAGCTTAGTGGCAGTCAATCAGCCCCAGCATTTT.